The rows below give T cell receptor beta chains drawn from one sample of a study of T cell responses to AZD1222 COVID-19 vaccine. The data were produced by immunoSEQ multiplex PCR, yet TCRdb's version contains in-frame clones alone and is incomplete. The table has 150,000 to 200,000 clones, around 94% seen once; the top ten hold approximately 4%. The starting material was peripheral blood, obtained 28 days after the second dose of the MenACWY control vaccine. The receptor source for this set is an adult who received the MenACWY meningococcal vaccine as a control. The CDR3 runs from the conserved cysteine through the conserved F or W. Fields, in order: D gene, V gene, clone size, J gene, CDR3 protein, CDR3 DNA. D genes are given only for firm matches. Size is omitted from some rows. Given values are once, few, many or a class for expanded clones.

D gene: NA
V gene: TRBV19
clone size: NA
J gene: TRBJ2-1
CDR3 protein: CASSTPLGRNNEQFF
CDR3 DNA: TGTGCCAGTAGTACCCCCCTTGGGCGGAACAATGAGCAGTTCTTC

D gene: NA
V gene: TRBV27
clone size: NA
J gene: TRBJ2-7
CDR3 protein: CASSYDSGTYEQYF
CDR3 DNA: TGTGCCAGCAGTTATGATAGCGGTACTTACGAGCAGTACTTC

D gene: TRBD1
V gene: TRBV5-1
clone size: NA
J gene: TRBJ2-5
CDR3 protein: CASSLQATGTGETQYF
CDR3 DNA: TGCGCCAGCAGCCTCCAAGCGACAGGGACCGGGGAGACCCAGTACTTC

D gene: NA
V gene: TRBV7-9
clone size: NA
J gene: TRBJ2-3
CDR3 protein: CASSLDDGGTDTQYF
CDR3 DNA: TGTGCCAGCAGCTTGGATGACGGGGGCACAGATACGCAGTATTTT

D gene: NA
V gene: TRBV11-3
clone size: few
J gene: TRBJ2-7
CDR3 protein: CASSLDGQDEQYF
CDR3 DNA: TGTGCCAGCAGCTTAGATGGGCAAGACGAGCAGTACTTC

D gene: NA
V gene: TRBV11-2
clone size: NA
J gene: TRBJ1-2
CDR3 protein: CASSSGHAGVYGYTF
CDR3 DNA: TGTGCCAGCAGCTCGGGACACGCCGGAGTCTATGGCTACACCTTC

D gene: NA
V gene: TRBV18
clone size: NA
J gene: TRBJ2-5
CDR3 protein: CASSPPTSQETQYF
CDR3 DNA: TGTGCCAGCTCACCACCGACCAGTCAAGAGACCCAGTACTTC

D gene: NA
V gene: TRBV29-1
clone size: NA
J gene: TRBJ1-5
CDR3 protein: CSVGGGSQPQHF
CDR3 DNA: TGCAGCGTTGGAGGCGGGAGTCAGCCCCAGCATTTT

D gene: TRBD1
V gene: TRBV27
clone size: NA
J gene: TRBJ2-1
CDR3 protein: CASSPHRGYNEQFF
CDR3 DNA: TGTGCCAGCAGTCCCCACAGGGGCTACAATGAGCAGTTCTTC

D gene: NA
V gene: TRBV19
clone size: NA
J gene: TRBJ1-2
CDR3 protein: CASSTHREVPHGYTF
CDR3 DNA: TGTGCCAGTAGTACCCACAGGGAAGTTCCGCATGGCTACACCTTC